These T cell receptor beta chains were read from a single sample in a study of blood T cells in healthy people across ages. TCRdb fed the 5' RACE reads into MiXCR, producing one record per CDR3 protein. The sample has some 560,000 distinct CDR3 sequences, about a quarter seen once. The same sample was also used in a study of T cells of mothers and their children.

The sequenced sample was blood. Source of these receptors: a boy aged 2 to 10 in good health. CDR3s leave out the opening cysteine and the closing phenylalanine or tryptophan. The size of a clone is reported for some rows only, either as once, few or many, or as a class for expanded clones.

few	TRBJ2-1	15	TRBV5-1	ASSSGIGAGGPGEQF
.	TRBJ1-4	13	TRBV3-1	ASSQGQGFYEKLF
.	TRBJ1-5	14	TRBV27	ASSLNPYRGDQPQH
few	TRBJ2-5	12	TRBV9	ASSVGQTQETQY
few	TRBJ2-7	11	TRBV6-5	ASSQGKGYEQY
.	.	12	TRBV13	ASSLAGWPSEQY
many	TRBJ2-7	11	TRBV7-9	ASSLAASYEQY
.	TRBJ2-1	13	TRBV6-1	ASSEVGGPYNEQF
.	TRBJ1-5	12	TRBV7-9	ASSLGLFDQPQH
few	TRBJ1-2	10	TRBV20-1	SARDYGYGYT
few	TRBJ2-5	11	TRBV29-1	SVPSDEGETQY
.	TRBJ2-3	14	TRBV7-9	ASSSGLAGKTDTQY
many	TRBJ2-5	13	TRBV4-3	ASSQERQGYETQY
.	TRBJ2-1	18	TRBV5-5	ASSLVSGLAPADRYNEQF
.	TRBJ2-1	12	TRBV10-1	ASSPIGRVGEQF
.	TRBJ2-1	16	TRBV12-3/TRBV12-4	ASSQWGLTRGRDNEQF
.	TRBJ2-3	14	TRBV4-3	ASSQGTGGAFDTQY
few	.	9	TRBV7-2	ASRVAYEQY
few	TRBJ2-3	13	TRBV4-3	ASSQDGGRGDTQY
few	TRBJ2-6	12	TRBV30	AWSVTGVANVLT
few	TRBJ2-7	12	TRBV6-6	ASSWASGGDEQY
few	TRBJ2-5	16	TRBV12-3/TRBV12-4	ASSLAAGTSSRQETQY
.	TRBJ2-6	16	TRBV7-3	ASSLTSEQGLGANVLT
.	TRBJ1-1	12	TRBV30	AWSVHGANTEAF
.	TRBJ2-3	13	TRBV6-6	ASSPNARSTDTQY
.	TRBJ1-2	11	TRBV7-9	ASSRDSDGSYT
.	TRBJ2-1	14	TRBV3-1	ASSQNGAASYNEQF
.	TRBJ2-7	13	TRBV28	ASRLGTGMNYEQY